The present T cell receptor beta chain was sequenced within a study of control samples from healthy donors and cancer patients (dated by TCRdb to about 2020). V ends up 6 bases short and J 7 bases short, with an unmatched junction base count of 15. The CDR3, cysteine through phenylalanine, is 16 amino acids long. Only CDR3 DNA remains: 48 bases, in frame from the first base. CDR1 and CDR2 are read off the germline V gene as SGHAT and FQNNGV. As for this clone: Its antigen is currently not known. Base-call qualities are not available, and no considerably larger clone is one nucleotide away.

Receptors were amplified or captured by the immunoSEQ multiplex PCR assay. TCRdb carries this immuneACCESS record with in-frame sequences only. Its versions omit some clonotypes, under half of them owing to an unresolved V gene in the studies checked, with the rest unexplained. Across this sample there are 150,000 to 200,000 clones, with roughly 92% seen only once. Just over 1.4% of the sample goes to the ten largest clones. The sample comprised blood. The rearranged chain carries TRBV11-2 and TRBJ2-3; 8 nucleotides in the junction match TRBD2. This clonotype was sampled from a man between 25 and 39 years old in good health. The CDR3 reads CASRKGSGGRKNTQYF. The DNA is as follows: TGTGCCAGCAGAAAAGGGTCGGGGGGGCGGAAGAATACGCAGTATTTT.